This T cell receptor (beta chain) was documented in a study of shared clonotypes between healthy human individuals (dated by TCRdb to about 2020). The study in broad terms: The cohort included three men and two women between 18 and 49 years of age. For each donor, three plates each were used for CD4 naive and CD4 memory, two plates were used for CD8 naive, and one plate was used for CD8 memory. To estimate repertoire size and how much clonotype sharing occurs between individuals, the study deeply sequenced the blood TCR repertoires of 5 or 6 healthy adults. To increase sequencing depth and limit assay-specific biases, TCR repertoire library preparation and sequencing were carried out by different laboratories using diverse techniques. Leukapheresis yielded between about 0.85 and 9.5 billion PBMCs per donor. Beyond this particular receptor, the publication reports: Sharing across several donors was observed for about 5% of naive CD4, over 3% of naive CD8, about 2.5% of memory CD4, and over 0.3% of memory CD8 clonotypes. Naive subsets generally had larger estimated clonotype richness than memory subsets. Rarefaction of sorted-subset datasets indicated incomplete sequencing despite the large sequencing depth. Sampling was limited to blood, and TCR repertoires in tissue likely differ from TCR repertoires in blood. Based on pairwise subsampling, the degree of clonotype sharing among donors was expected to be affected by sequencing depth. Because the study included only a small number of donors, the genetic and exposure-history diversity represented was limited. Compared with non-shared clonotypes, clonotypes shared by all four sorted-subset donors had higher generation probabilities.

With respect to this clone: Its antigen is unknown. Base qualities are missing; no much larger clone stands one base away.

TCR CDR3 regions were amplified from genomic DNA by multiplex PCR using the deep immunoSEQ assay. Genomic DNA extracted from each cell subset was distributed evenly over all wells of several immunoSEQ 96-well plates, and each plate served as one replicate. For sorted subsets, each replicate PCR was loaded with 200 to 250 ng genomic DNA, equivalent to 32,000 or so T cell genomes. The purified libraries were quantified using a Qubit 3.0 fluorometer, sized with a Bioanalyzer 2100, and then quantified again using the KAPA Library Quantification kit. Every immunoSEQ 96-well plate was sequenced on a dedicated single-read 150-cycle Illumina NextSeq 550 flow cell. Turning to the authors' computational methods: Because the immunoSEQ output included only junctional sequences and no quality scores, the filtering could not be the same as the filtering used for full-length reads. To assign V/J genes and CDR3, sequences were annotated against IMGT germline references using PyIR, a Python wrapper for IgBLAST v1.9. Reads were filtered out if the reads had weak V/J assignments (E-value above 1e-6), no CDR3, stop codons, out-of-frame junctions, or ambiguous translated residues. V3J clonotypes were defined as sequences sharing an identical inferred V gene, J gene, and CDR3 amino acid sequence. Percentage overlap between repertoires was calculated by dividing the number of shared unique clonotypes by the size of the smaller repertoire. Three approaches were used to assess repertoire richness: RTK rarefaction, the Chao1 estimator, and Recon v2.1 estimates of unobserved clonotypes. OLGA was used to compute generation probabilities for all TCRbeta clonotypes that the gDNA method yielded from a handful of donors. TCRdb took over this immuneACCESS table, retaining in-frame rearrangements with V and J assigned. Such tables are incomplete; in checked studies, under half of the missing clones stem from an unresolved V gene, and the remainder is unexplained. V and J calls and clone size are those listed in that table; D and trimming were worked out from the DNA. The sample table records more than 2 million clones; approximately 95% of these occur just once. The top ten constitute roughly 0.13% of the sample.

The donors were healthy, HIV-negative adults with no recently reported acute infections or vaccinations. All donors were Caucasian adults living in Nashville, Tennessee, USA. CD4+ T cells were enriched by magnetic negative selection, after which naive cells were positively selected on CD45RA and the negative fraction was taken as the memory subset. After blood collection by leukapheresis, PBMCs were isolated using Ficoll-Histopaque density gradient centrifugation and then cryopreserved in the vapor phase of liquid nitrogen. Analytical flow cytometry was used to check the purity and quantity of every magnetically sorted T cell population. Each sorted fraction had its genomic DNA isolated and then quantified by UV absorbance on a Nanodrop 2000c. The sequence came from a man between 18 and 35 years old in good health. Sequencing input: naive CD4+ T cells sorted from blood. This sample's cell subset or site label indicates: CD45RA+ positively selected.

The DNA sequence follows: TGTGCCAGCAGCCGATTACCCGGACAGACGAACACCGGGGAGCTGTTTTTT. It translates as CASSRLPGQTNTGELFF. Recombination linked TRBV9 to TRBJ2-2; TRBD1 could be the D gene, as 6 bases match. From the cysteine up to the phenylalanine, the CDR3 has a length of 17 residues. The only DNA kept is the CDR3, 51 bases in frame from the first base. V and J lose 4 bases and 0 bases, and a span of 16 bases separates them. Per the germline V gene, SGDLS is the CDR1 and YYNGEE is the CDR2.